This paragraph covers one T cell receptor (beta chain) sequence. The antigen is unknown. The protocol attached unique molecular identifiers to individual cDNA molecules. TCRdb processed the 5' RACE reads anew with MiXCR; each CDR3 protein has one entry. Of about 56,000 distinct CDR3 sequences detected, more than 12% appear once; the ten largest clones hold approximately 4%. These data come from a study of early T cells in non-severe SARS-CoV-2 infection. Study summary: Sequenced bulk RNA came from whole blood that was unsorted, and chains were unpaired.

Findings and limits, study-wide: Lookups in VDJdb leaned toward anti-spike CD8 responses and missed private and CD4 specificities.

Sample: whole blood, taken at baseline. The sequence derives from an adult who was a healthcare worker with PCR-confirmed SARS-CoV-2 infection or an uninfected control (not recorded which).

The CDR3 sequence is CASSFGLSTDTQYF. In DNA, the CDR3 is TGCGCCAGCAGCTTCGGACTCAGCACAGATACGCAGTATTTT. The V gene is TRBV5-1, the J gene TRBJ2-3, with a tentative D call TRBD2 (5 bases). The CDR3 spans 14 residues. Trimming pared 2 bases from V and 0 bases from J, leaving 7 bases between. Per the germline V gene, CDR1 is SGHRS and CDR2 is YFSETQ.